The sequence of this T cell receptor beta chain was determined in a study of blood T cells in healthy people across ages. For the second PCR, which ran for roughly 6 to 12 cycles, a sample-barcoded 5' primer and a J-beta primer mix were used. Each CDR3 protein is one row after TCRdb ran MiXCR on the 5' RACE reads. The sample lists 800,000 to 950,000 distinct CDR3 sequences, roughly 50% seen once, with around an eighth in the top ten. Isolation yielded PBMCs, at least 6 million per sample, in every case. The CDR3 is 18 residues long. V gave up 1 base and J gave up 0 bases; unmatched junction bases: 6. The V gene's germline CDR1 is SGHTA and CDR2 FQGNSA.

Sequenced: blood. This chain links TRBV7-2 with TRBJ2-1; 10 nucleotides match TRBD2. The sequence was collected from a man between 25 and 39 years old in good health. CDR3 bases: TGTGCCAGCAGCTTAGACGTTAGCGGGGGGTTCTCCTACAATGAGCAGTTCTTC. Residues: CASSLDVSGGFSYNEQFF.